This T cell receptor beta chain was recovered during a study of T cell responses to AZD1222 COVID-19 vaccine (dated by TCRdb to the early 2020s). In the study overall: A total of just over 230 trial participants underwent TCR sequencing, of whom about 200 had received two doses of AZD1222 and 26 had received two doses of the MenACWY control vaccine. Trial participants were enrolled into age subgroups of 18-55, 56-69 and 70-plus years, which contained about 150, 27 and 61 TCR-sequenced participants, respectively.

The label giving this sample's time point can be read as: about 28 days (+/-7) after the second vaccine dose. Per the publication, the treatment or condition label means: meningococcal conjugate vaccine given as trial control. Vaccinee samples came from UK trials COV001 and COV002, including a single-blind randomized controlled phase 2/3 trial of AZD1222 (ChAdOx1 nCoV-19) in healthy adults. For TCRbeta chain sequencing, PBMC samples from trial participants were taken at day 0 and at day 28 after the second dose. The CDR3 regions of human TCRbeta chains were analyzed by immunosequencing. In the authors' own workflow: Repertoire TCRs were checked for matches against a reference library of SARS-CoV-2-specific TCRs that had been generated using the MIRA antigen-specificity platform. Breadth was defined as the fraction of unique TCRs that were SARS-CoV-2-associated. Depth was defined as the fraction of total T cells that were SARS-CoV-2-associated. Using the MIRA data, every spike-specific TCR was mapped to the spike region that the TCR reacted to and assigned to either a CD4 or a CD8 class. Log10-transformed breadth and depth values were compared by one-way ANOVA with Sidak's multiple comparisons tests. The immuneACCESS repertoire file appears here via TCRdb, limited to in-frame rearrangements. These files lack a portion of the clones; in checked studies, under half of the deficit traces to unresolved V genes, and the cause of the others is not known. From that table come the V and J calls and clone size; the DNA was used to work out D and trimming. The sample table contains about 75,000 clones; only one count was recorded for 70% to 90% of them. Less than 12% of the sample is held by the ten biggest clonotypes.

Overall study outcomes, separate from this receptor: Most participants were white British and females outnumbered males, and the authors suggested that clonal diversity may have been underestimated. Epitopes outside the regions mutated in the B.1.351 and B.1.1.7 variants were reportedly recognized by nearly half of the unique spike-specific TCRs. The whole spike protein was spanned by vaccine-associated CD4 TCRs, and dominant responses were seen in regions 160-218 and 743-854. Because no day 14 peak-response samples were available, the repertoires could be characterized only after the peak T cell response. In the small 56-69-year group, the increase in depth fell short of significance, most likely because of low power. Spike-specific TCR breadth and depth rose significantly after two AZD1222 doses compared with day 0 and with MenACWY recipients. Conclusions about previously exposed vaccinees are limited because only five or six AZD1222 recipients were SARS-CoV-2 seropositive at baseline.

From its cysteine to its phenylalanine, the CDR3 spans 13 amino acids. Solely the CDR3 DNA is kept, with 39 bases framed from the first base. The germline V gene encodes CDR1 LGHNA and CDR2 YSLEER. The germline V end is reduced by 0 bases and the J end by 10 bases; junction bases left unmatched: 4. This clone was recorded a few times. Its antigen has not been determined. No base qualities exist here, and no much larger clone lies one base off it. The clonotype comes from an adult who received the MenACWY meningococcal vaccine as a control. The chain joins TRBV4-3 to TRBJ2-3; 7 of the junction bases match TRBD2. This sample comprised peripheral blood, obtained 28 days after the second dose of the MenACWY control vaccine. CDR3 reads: CASSQDAGRAQYF. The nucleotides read TGCGCCAGCAGCCAAGATGCAGGGAGGGCGCAGTATTTT.